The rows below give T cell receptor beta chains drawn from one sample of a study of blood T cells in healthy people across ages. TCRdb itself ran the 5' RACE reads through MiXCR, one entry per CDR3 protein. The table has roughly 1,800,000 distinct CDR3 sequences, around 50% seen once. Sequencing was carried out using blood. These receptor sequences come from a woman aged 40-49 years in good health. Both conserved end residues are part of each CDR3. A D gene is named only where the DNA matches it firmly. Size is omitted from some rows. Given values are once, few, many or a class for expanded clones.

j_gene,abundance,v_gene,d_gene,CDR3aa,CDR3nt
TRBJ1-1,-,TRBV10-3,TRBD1,CAITVTGDTEAFF,TGTGCCATCACCGTGACAGGGGACACTGAAGCTTTCTTT
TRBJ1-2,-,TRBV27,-,CASSSPGGLGGYTF,TGTGCCAGCAGTTCTCCGGGGGGCTTGGGTGGCTACACCTTC
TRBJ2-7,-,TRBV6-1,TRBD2,CASRDSGGAGNEQYF,TGTGCCAGCAGAGATAGCGGGGGGGCTGGTAATGAGCAGTACTTC
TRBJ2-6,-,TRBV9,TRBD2,CASSVEAAGGGYSGANVLTF,TGTGCCAGCAGCGTAGAGGCTGCGGGGGGCGGATACTCTGGGGCCAACGTCCTGACTTTC
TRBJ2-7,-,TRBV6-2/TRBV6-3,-,CASSQQGPYNEQYF,TGTGCCAGCAGTCAACAGGGACCCTACAATGAGCAGTACTTC
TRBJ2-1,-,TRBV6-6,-,CASSTPDLRDNEQFF,TGTGCCAGCAGTACCCCCGATTTACGGGACAATGAGCAGTTCTTC
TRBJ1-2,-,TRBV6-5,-,CASRDSSSLIYGYTF,TGTGCCAGCAGGGACAGCTCCAGTCTAATCTATGGCTACACCTTC
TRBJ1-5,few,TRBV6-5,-,CASSYPTRQNQPQHF,TGTGCCAGCAGTTACCCGACTCGACAGAATCAGCCCCAGCATTTT
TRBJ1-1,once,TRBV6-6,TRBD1,CASPRTGDMNTEAFF,TGTGCCAGCCCCAGGACAGGGGACATGAACACTGAAGCTTTCTTT
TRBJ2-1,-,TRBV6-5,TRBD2,CASRLWRGGMSNEQFF,TGTGCCAGCAGACTGTGGCGGGGGGGCATGTCAAATGAGCAGTTCTTC
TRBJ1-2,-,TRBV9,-,CASSPPTPPDYYGYTF,TGTGCCAGCAGCCCACCGACCCCCCCGGACTACTATGGCTACACCTTC
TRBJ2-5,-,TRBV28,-,CASSLSPPRGHPETQYF,TGTGCCAGCAGTTTATCCCCCCCGCGGGGGCATCCGGAGACCCAGTACTTC
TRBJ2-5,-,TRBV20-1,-,CSARDGAHLETQYF,TGCAGTGCTAGAGATGGGGCCCATTTGGAGACCCAGTACTTC
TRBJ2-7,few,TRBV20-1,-,CSAGESTGGEQYF,TGCAGTGCTGGAGAGTCGACAGGAGGCGAGCAGTACTTC
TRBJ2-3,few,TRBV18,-,CASSPQRQEDTQYF,TGTGCCAGCTCACCCCAAAGACAGGAGGATACGCAGTATTTT
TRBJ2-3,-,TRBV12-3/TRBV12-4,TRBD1,CASSFPGQPTDTQYF,TGTGCCAGCAGTTTCCCGGGACAGCCCACAGATACGCAGTATTTT
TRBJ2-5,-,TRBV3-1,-,CASSQSQGTQYF,TGTGCCAGCAGCCAATCTCAAGGGACCCAGTACTTC
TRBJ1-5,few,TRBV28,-,CASSVGGSQPQHF,TGTGCCAGCAGTGTGGGAGGTTCCCAGCCCCAGCATTTT
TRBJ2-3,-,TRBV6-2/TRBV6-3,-,CASSYNAGKGLTDTQYF,TGTGCCAGCAGTTATAACGCCGGAAAGGGGCTCACAGATACGCAGTATTTT
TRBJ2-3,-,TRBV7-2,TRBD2,CASSLVRGGATDTQYF,TGTGCCAGCAGCTTAGTCCGCGGGGGGGCAACAGATACGCAGTATTTT
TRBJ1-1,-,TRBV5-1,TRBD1,CASSLRAQGVGTEAFF,TGCGCCAGCAGCTTGCGAGCCCAGGGGGTGGGCACTGAAGCTTTCTTT
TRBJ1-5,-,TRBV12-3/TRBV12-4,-,CASSLRQSSNQPQHF,TGTGCCAGCAGTTTAAGGCAGAGTAGCAATCAGCCCCAGCATTTT
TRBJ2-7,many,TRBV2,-,CASSVFHEQYF,TGTGCCAGCAGTGTATTCCACGAGCAGTACTTC
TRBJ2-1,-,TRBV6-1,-,CASSEAYWGQEQFF,TGTGCCAGCAGTGAAGCGTATTGGGGCCAGGAGCAGTTCTTC
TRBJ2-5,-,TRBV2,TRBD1,CASTRTGGPLETQYF,TGTGCCAGCACTAGGACAGGGGGTCCGTTAGAGACCCAGTACTTC
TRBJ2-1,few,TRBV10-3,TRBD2,CAIRELAGSEQFF,TGTGCCATCAGAGAACTAGCGGGGAGTGAGCAGTTCTTC
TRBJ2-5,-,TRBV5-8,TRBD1,CASSRDREEPQYF,TGTGCCAGCAGCAGGGACAGGGAAGAGCCCCAGTACTTC
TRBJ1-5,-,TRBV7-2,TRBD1,CASSLDGTGGQPQHF,TGTGCCAGCAGCTTAGACGGAACAGGGGGTCAGCCCCAGCATTTT
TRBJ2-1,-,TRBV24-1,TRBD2,CATSETSGVAYNKQFF,TGTGCCACCAGTGAGACTAGCGGGGTCGCCTACAATAAGCAGTTCTTC
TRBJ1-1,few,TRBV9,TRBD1,CASSVVRTGRKDTEAFF,TGTGCCAGCAGCGTAGTGCGGACAGGGAGAAAGGACACTGAAGCTTTCTTT
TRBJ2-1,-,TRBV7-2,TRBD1,CASSKGGSGTYNEQFF,TGTGCCAGCAGCAAAGGGGGCTCGGGCACCTACAATGAGCAGTTCTTC
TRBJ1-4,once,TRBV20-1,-,CSALTMGEKLFF,TGCAGTGCCTTGACCATGGGCGAAAAACTGTTTTTT
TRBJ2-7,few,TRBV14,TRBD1,CASSRTGNPGSYEQYF,TGTGCCAGCAGCAGGACAGGGAATCCTGGCTCCTACGAGCAGTACTTC
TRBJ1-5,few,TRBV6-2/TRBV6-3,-,CASSRPNRDRGVNQPQHF,TGTGCCAGCAGTCGACCCAACAGGGATAGAGGGGTAAATCAGCCCCAGCATTTT
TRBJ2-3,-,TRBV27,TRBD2,CASSAGTSGTDTQYF,TGTGCCAGCAGTGCCGGGACTAGCGGTACAGATACGCAGTATTTT
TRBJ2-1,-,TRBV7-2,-,CASSLSYTNEQFF,TGTGCCAGCAGCTTATCCTATACAAATGAGCAGTTCTTC
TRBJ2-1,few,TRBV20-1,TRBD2,CSGLANEQFF,TGCAGTGGACTAGCCAATGAGCAGTTCTTC
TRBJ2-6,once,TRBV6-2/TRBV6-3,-,CASGYFGRGDNVLTF,TGTGCCAGCGGTTACTTTGGACGGGGTGACAACGTCCTGACTTTC
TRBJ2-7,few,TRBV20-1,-,CSARVAGIYEQYF,TGCAGTGCTAGAGTGGCGGGAATCTACGAGCAGTACTTC
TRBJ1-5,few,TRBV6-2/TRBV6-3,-,CASTEGSRPQHF,TGTGCCAGCACGGAAGGGTCACGGCCCCAGCATTTT
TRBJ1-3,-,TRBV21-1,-,CASSPSPTEQGSGNTIYF,TGTGCCAGCAGTCCCAGTCCGACGGAGCAAGGTTCTGGAAACACCATATATTTT
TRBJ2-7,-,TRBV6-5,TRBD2,CASGGGIPYEQYF,TGTGCCAGCGGGGGAGGGATCCCCTACGAGCAGTACTTC
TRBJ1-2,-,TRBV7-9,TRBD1,CASSWGQGSYGYTF,TGTGCCAGCAGCTGGGGACAGGGTAGCTATGGCTACACCTTC